The next 21 T cell receptor beta chains were all read from a single sample in a study of T-cell reconstitution after alpha-beta-depleted transplantation in children. A TCRbeta library incorporating unique molecular identifiers was prepared. TCRdb processed the PCR reads anew with MiXCR; each CDR3 protein has one entry. The data hold around 300,000 distinct CDR3 sequences, with about 9.4% observed a single time. The sequencing here drew on PBMCs, taken before TCRalphabeta/CD19-depleted stem cell transplant. The receptors come from a boy younger than two with acute myeloid leukemia, due to receive a stem cell transplant.

The V call is TRBV10-3, the J call TRBJ2-6, with TRBD1 matching 9 bases. The CDR3 contains 16 residues. The junction had 6 bases not matched to a gene; V was cut back by 6 bases and J by 3 bases. Per the germline V gene, CDR1 is ENHRY and CDR2 is SYGVKD. The CDR3 coding sequence is TGTGCCATCAGCAGGGACAGGGCCTTTGGGGCCAACGTCCTGACTTTC. It is translated as CAISRDRAFGANVLTF.

This clonotype was counted at least ten times. V usage is TRBV3-1 and J usage is TRBJ2-7; D not certain. The V end was cut by 1 base, the J end by 9 bases, with 10 bases between. The CDR3 spans 12 residues. Germline CDR1 LGHDT, CDR2 YNNKEL (reference sequence). The CDR3 here is CASSQGGAAQYF. CDR3 coding DNA: TGTGCCAGCAGCCAAGGAGGCGCGGCGCAGTACTTC.

A few counts support this clonotype. This CDR3 reads CASSFAREGSYNEQFF. In DNA form, the CDR3 reads TGTGCCAGCAGTTTCGCCAGGGAGGGGTCCTACAATGAGCAGTTCTTC. The rearrangement joins TRBV12-3 or TRBV12-4 to TRBJ2-1; 7 bases map to TRBD2. V gave up 3 bases and J gave up 1 base; unmatched junction bases: 6. The CDR3 has 16 amino acids.

In its sample, this clonotype was seen many times. The rearrangement uses TRBV7-3 and TRBJ2-1; 8 bases agree with TRBD2. Germline CDR1 and CDR2: SGHTA and FQGTGA. V gave up 2 bases and J gave up 7 bases; unmatched junction bases: 10. The CDR3 contains 16 residues. The CDR3 loop is CASSLVVQRERNEQFF. For the CDR3, the DNA is TGTGCCAGCAGCTTAGTTGTCCAGCGGGAGCGGAATGAGCAGTTCTTC.

Comment on this clonotype: This clone may be a read error of a much larger clone one base away. The rearrangement links TRBV5-1 to TRBJ2-7, with unresolved D. The CDR3 loop spans 15 amino acids. V was shortened by 4 bases and J by 0 bases, with 14 bases between the two germline ends. CDR1 and CDR2 (germline): SGHRS, YFSETQ. CDR3 coding DNA: TGCGCCAGCAGCAGACCTGACATTCCCTCCTACGAGCAGTACTTC. The encoded protein is CASSRPDIPSYEQYF.

The chain uses TRBV20-1 and TRBJ2-2; maybe TRBD2 (5 bases). Looked up from germline, CDR1 is DFQATT and CDR2 is SNEGSKA (reference sequence). V was cut by 1 base and J by 5 bases, with 8 bases left in between. The CDR3 sequence is 13 residues long. For the CDR3, the DNA is TGCAGTGCTAGAGTCGGCGGGACCGGGGAGCTGTTTTTT. Translation gives CSARVGGTGELFF.

This clonotype has at least ten counts. The V gene is TRBV20-1, the J gene TRBJ2-7; either TRBD1 or TRBD2 may supply D (6 bases each). Trimming left V 1 base short and J 2 bases short, with 18 bases between. This CDR3 comprises 16 residues. CDR1 and CDR2 from the germline V gene are DFQATT and SNEGSKA (reference sequence). The CDR3 loop reads CSARAKGGLGPYEQYF. The CDR3 region has the DNA TGCAGTGCTAGAGCCAAGGGGGGACTGGGGCCCTACGAGCAGTACTTC.

This clonotype was observed at least ten times. V and J are TRBV28 and TRBJ2-7; D unresolved. Germline loops: CDR1 MDHEN, CDR2 SYDVKM. This CDR3 is 14 amino acids long. V was cut by 3 bases and J by 3 bases, with 12 bases left in between. The CDR3 DNA reads TGTGCCAGCAGTTTGGATCTCCCATTCTACGAGCAGTACTTC. Its protein product is CASSLDLPFYEQYF.

This clonotype has a count of ten or more. The V and J genes are TRBV2 and TRBJ2-1; maybe TRBD2 (6 bases). V gave up 8 bases and J gave up 0 bases, with 14 bases separating them. CDR1 and CDR2 (germline): SNHLY, FYNNEI. CDR3 size: 15 residues. In DNA form, the CDR3 reads TGTGCCAGCGGCCCACTAGCCCGCTCCTACAATGAGCAGTTCTTC. It yields the protein CASGPLARSYNEQFF. Drawing the rest from reference TRBV2 and TRBJ2-1, the complete variable domain is EPEVTQTPSHQVTQMGQEVILRCVPISNHLYFYWYRQILGQKVEFLVSFYNNEISEKSEIFDDQFSVERPDGSNFTLKIRSTKLEDSAMYFCASGPLARSYNEQFFGPGTRLTVL.

This clonotype was counted ten times or more. J is TRBJ1-5 and V is TRBV29-1, with a tentative D call TRBD1 (5 bases). V was shortened by 7 bases and J by 4 bases, with 8 bases between the two germline ends. CDR1 and CDR2 (germline): SQVTM, ANQGSEA. This CDR3 region has 11 residues. The DNA for the CDR3 is TGCAGCGCCGGACAAAATCAGCCCCAGCATTTT. Its protein is CSAGQNQPQHF.

In its sample, this clonotype was seen many times. The rearrangement uses TRBV10-3 and TRBJ2-2; D unclear. V shed 7 bases and J shed 0 bases, with 3 bases lying between them. The CDR3 has 12 amino acids. Germline V gene data show CDR1 as ENHRY and CDR2 as SYGVKD. CDR3 region: CAITTNTGELFF. Written as DNA, the CDR3 is TGTGCCATCACTACGAACACCGGGGAGCTGTTTTTT.

This clonotype was counted at least ten times. CDR3 nucleotide sequence: TGCGCCAGCAGCGCCTCGACAGGGAACCAAGAGACCCAGTACTTC. Translated, it gives CASSASTGNQETQYF. The chain carries TRBV5-1 and TRBJ2-5, with 7 nucleotides matching TRBD1. The germline CDR1 and CDR2 sequences are SGHRS and YFSETQ. J gave up 0 bases and V 4 bases, and 6 bases lay outside the gene matches. The CDR3 runs 15 residues.

The rearrangement links TRBV7-9 to TRBJ2-7, with D possibly being TRBD2 (6 bases). CDR3 size: 15 residues. The V and J ends lost 3 bases and 4 bases respectively, with 16 bases between them. Germline-derived CDR1 and CDR2 are SEHNR and FQNEAQ (reference sequence). CDR3 in DNA: TGTGCCAGCAGCTTCATCCACGGGAGTGGATACGAGCAGTACTTC. This gives the protein CASSFIHGSGYEQYF.

This clonotype was seen a few times. The rearrangement joins TRBV13 to TRBJ2-5; 9 bases are shared with TRBD1. Germline V gene data show CDR1 as PRHDT and CDR2 as FYEKMQ (reference sequence). The CDR3 has 14 residues. The V and J ends lost 2 bases and 5 bases, in that order; junction bases with no gene match: 3. For the CDR3, the DNA is TGTGCCAGCAGCTTACGAGGACAGGGGGAGACCCAGTACTTC. This sequence encodes CASSLRGQGETQYF.

This clonotype has a count of ten or more. The V and J genes are TRBV7-2 and TRBJ2-3; TRBD2 aligns across 8 bases. Germline CDR1 reads SGHTA; CDR2 reads FQGNSA. The length of the CDR3 is 13 residues. V shed 1 base, J shed 6 bases, and the junction held 0 bases outside the gene matches. CDR3 bases: TGTGCCAGCAGCTTAGGCGGGAGGGATACGCAGTATTTT. It yields the protein CASSLGGRDTQYF.

Ten or more counts support this clonotype. The chain joins TRBV5-1 to TRBJ1-1; the match to TRBD1 covers 12 bases. Looked up from germline, CDR1 is SGHRS and CDR2 is YFSETQ. This CDR3 has 16 amino acids. The trim removed 3 bases at V and 6 bases at J, leaving 9 bases unmatched. CDR3 residues: CASSSGTGGGLSEAFF. Written as DNA, the CDR3 is TGCGCCAGCAGCTCCGGGACAGGGGGCGGTTTATCTGAAGCTTTCTTT.

A note on this clonotype: A read error may be the cause here, since a much bigger clone is one base away. The missing conserved phenylalanine or tryptophan at the end of this CDR3 makes a read error likely. The chain is built from TRBV10-3 and TRBJ2-3, with D possibly TRBD2 on 6 matching bases. The CDR3 consists of 16 residues. CDR1 is ENHRY and CDR2 is SYGVKD in the germline V gene. The V and J ends lost 7 bases and 2 bases respectively, with 19 bases between them. CDR3 coding DNA: TGTGCCATCACGCGGTCGCCGACGGGAGCCACAGATACGCAGTATTGT. Its translation: CAITRSPTGATDTQYC.

The chain combines TRBV20-1 with TRBJ1-5; the match to TRBD1 covers 12 bases. CDR3 length: 18 residues. CDR1 and CDR2 (germline): DFQATT, SNEGSKA (reference sequence). The junction had 11 bases not matched to a gene; V was cut back by 5 bases and J by 0 bases. The CDR3 region has the DNA TGCAGTGCTTCGAGCCGGGACAGGGGGCCCTATAGCAATCAGCCCCAGCATTTT. This translates into CSASSRDRGPYSNQPQHF.

This clonotype has ten or more counts. The chain recombines TRBV24-1 with TRBJ2-7; 8 positions agree with TRBD1. In germline, CDR1 is KGHDR, CDR2 SFDVKD. This CDR3 is built from 16 residues. V lost 2 bases to trimming and J lost 2 bases; unmatched junction nucleotides: 7. CDR3 sequence: CATSDSWGDRTYEQYF. The CDR3 DNA follows: TGTGCCACCAGTGATTCGTGGGGGGACAGGACCTACGAGCAGTACTTC.

The chain carries TRBV25-1 and TRBJ2-4; D perhaps matches TRBD2 (6 bases). This CDR3 comprises 17 residues. With 4 bases removed from V and 0 bases from J, the gap between germline ends came to 16 bases. Germline lookup yields CDR1 MGHDK and CDR2 SYGVNS. CDR3: CASSGRGQSLAKNIQYF. CDR3 bases: TGTGCCAGCAGTGGGCGGGGCCAAAGTCTAGCCAAAAACATTCAGTACTTC.

This clonotype was recorded at least ten times. The V gene is TRBV27, the J gene TRBJ1-1; 8 bases are shared with TRBD1. The CDR3 is 15 residues long. Germline CDR1 MNHEY, CDR2 SMNVEV (reference sequence). V gave up 6 bases and J gave up 5 bases; unmatched junction bases: 11. CDR3 DNA sequence: TGTGCCAGCAGCACTCCAGGGGGCAGGCGGACTGAAGCTTTCTTT. Translated: CASSTPGGRRTEAFF.